This TCR beta chain stems from a study of shared clonotypes between healthy human individuals. V was pared by 2 bases and J by 3 bases, with 5 bases of the junction left unmatched. The CDR3 runs to 15 residues. CDR1 and CDR2 (germline): SGDLS, YYNGEE. TCRdb keeps only in-frame clones here, not all; method: immunoSEQ multiplex PCR. There are around 720,000 clones in the sample; around 78% occur only once, and around 1.8% lies in the top ten. Study donors comprised healthy, HIV-negative adults devoid of recent acute infection or vaccination. The sequencing input was memory CD4+ T cells sorted from blood. Regarding subset: CD45RA-negative fraction. The clonotype was recovered from a woman between 25 and 40 years old in good health. This rearrangement joins TRBV9 to TRBJ2-3; 8 nucleotides agree with TRBD1. The chain's CDR3 is CASSVNTGGTDTQYF. CDR3 bases: TGTGCCAGCAGCGTGAACACAGGGGGGACAGATACGCAGTATTTT.